Listed here are 20 T cell receptor beta chains from one sample, sequenced in a study of lymphopenia after photon versus proton radiotherapy (dated by TCRdb to about 2019). Library generation was performed with the immunoSEQ multiplex PCR assay. The clones in this table, taken by TCRdb from immuneACCESS, are in-frame only. Not every clone is retained; where verified, under half of the shortfall comes from an unresolved V gene, and the cause of the rest is unknown. Across this sample there are approximately 12,000 clones, with around 89% seen only once. The ten largest clones take up 3.5% of the sample. The starting material was peripheral blood, obtained from a patient treated with photon-based radiotherapy. These receptors all come from a man aged 55 to 69 with pancreatic cancer.

Details on this clone: No conserved phenylalanine or tryptophan is present at the end of the CDR3, so a read error is the likely explanation. The DNA is omitted, as the CDR3 cannot be located on it reliably, and the CDR3 follows TCRdb's listing. The V call is TRBV9, the J call TRBJ2-7; whether TRBD2, the table's D call, matches the DNA was not checked. The CDR3 numbers 8 amino acids, ends counted. Germline V lookup: CDR1 SGDLS, CDR2 YYNGEE. The CDR3 is CASFLIGL.

This clone has only a few counts. This rearrangement joins TRBV5-1 to TRBJ2-7; the match to TRBD1 covers 8 bases. The CDR3 runs 15 residues. Per germline, CDR1 SGHRS and CDR2 YFSETQ. The junction had 4 bases not matched to a gene; V was cut back by 0 bases and J by 2 bases. CDR3 sequence (DNA): TGCGCCAGCAGCTTGGTAGCAGGGGGCACCTACGAGCAGTACTTC. Its protein is CASSLVAGGTYEQYF.

The sample holds a few counts of this clone. The chain employs TRBV2 and TRBJ1-1; 7 nucleotides agree with TRBD1. The J segment lost 4 bases and the V segment lost 6 bases, leaving 5 bases of the junction unmatched. CDR3 length equals 13 residues. The V gene's germline CDR1 is SNHLY and CDR2 FYNNEI. The chain's CDR3 is CASRTTGTTEAFF. CDR3 bases: TGTGCCAGCAGAACGACAGGGACCACTGAAGCTTTCTTT.

This clone was counted a single time. The J gene is TRBJ1-1, the V gene TRBV5-5, with 12 bases matching TRBD1. Germline V gene lookup returns CDR1 SGHKS and CDR2 YYEKEE (reference sequence). The CDR3 loop spans 16 amino acids. Unmatched junction bases numbered 4, after V lost 2 bases and J lost 2 bases. The CDR3: CASSFGDRGRNTEAFF. The DNA of the CDR3 is TGTGCCAGCAGCTTCGGGGACAGGGGGCGAAACACTGAAGCTTTCTTT. The whole variable domain, remainder taken from reference TRBV5-5 and TRBJ1-1, is DAGVTQSPTHLIKTRGQQVTLRCSPISGHKSVSWYQQVLGQGPQFIFQYYEKEERGRGNFPDRFSARQFPNYSSELNVNALLLGDSALYLCASSFGDRGRNTEAFFGQGTRLTVV.

The rearrangement links TRBV12-5 to TRBJ2-2; 7 positions agree with TRBD1. Losses at the gene ends were 9 bases for V and 6 bases for J; bases not matched to a gene: 13. Germline V gene sequence: CDR1 LGHNT, CDR2 FRNRAP. This CDR3 spans 15 amino acids. Written as DNA, the CDR3 is TGTGCTAGCGGATCCCGGGACAGTAAACCCGGGGAGCTGTTTTTT. It specifies CASGSRDSKPGELFF.

V and J are TRBV10-1 and TRBJ1-2, with D perhaps TRBD1 (5 bases). The CDR3 covers 16 residues. From germline, CDR1 is WNHNN and CDR2 SYGVQD (reference sequence). Between the trimmed V and J ends, which lost 3 bases and 0 bases, there was a span of 14 bases. The chain's CDR3 is CASSDHRGASNYGYTF. The CDR3 DNA is TGCGCCAGCAGTGACCACCGAGGGGCTTCTAACTATGGCTACACCTTC.

The V gene is TRBV5-1, the J gene TRBJ2-3; D unresolved. The CDR3 has 13 residues. Between the trimmed V and J ends, which lost 1 base and 6 bases, there was a span of 9 bases. Germline V CDR1 and CDR2: SGHRS, YFSETQ. CDR3 amino acids: CASSLTGPDTQYF. Here the CDR3 DNA reads TGCGCCAGCAGCTTGACTGGACCGGATACGCAGTATTTT.

The genes are TRBV6-1 and TRBJ1-5; a possible D gene is TRBD1 (5 bases). Trimming stripped 5 bases from V and 1 base from J, with 12 bases between. Germline values: CDR1 MNHNS, CDR2 SASEGT. The CDR3 length is 15 residues. DNA for the CDR3: TGTGCCAGCAGTCGGGGGGGTGGGAGCAATCAGCCCCAGCATTTT. Amino acid sequence: CASSRGGGSNQPQHF.

This clone was observed a handful of times. J is TRBJ1-2 and V is TRBV19; tentative D call: TRBD1 (6 bases). CDR3 length: 14 amino acids. Germline assignment: CDR1 LNHDA and CDR2 SQIVND (reference sequence). Deletions cut 1 base from V and 4 bases from J, with 10 bases between. CDR3 DNA sequence: TGTGCCAGTAGTATAGTCAGGGGAGGCTATGGCTACACCTTC. Its translation is CASSIVRGGYGYTF.

This chain links TRBV4-1 with TRBJ1-6, with 9 bases lining up with TRBD1. The CDR3 has 15 amino acids. V was clipped by 4 bases and J by 10 bases; unmatched bases: 8. Germline CDR1 MGHRA, CDR2 YSYEKL. CDR3 region: CASSLGTGFGSPLHF. Here the CDR3 DNA reads TGCGCCAGCAGCCTAGGGACAGGGTTCGGGTCACCCCTCCACTTT.

The chain links TRBV6-1 to TRBJ1-5; 12 bases map to TRBD1. This CDR3 has 16 residues. Unmatched junction bases numbered 8, after V lost 4 bases and J lost 7 bases. The germline V gene has CDR1 MNHNS and CDR2 SASEGT. DNA of the CDR3: TGTGCCAGCAGTGTCACCGGGACAGGGGGCACCCAGCCCCAGCATTTT. Translating it yields CASSVTGTGGTQPQHF.

CDR3 coding DNA: TGTGCCAGCAGGGAAGAGCGGGGGAGGTCCTACGAGCAGTACTTC. It codes for CASREERGRSYEQYF. This chain links TRBV5-5 with TRBJ2-7, with TRBD2 matching 8 bases. CDR1 and CDR2 (germline): SGHKS, YYEKEE (reference sequence). The CDR3 is made up of 15 amino acids. Trimming cost V 5 bases and J 1 base; bases outside gene matches: 8.

The chain joins TRBV5-1 to TRBJ2-7, with 8 bases aligning to TRBD1. The length of the CDR3 is 14 residues. Germline V gene lookup returns CDR1 SGHRS and CDR2 YFSETQ. Trimming removed 2 bases from V and 3 bases from J; junction bases left unmatched: 4. CDR3 sequence (DNA): TGCGCCAGCAGCTTACAGGGGGGAGACTACGAGCAGTACTTC. Protein sequence: CASSLQGGDYEQYF.

The chain carries TRBV11-1 and TRBJ1-2; the match to TRBD1 covers 10 bases. The CDR3 is 17 amino acids. V was pared by 1 base and J by 0 bases, with 5 bases of the junction left unmatched. Germline CDR1 and CDR2: SGHAT and FQDESV (reference sequence). CDR3 amino acids: CASSLEGQGPANYGYTF. The CDR3 region has the DNA TGTGCCAGCAGCTTAGAGGGACAGGGGCCCGCTAACTATGGCTACACCTTC.

The chain recombines TRBV6-1 with TRBJ1-6, with a possible D match to TRBD1 (6 bases). CDR1 MNHNS and CDR2 SASEGT come from the germline V gene. The CDR3 is 15 residues long. Trimming cost V 6 bases and J 5 bases, with 14 bases left between them. Written as DNA, the CDR3 is TGTGCCAGCAGCCCAACAGGGATTGATAATTCACCCCTCCACTTT. It codes for CASSPTGIDNSPLHF.

The V gene is TRBV4-1, the J gene TRBJ2-3; 9 nucleotides line up with TRBD1. Looked up from germline, CDR1 is MGHRA and CDR2 is YSYEKL. The CDR3 is 16 amino acids. Trimming cost V 2 bases and J 0 bases; bases outside gene matches: 3. CDR3 sequence reads: CASSQTGTGSTDTQYF. DNA for the CDR3: TGCGCCAGCAGCCAAACCGGGACAGGGAGCACAGATACGCAGTATTTT.

The genes are TRBV19 and TRBJ2-1; 10 bases map to TRBD1. The length of the CDR3 is 17 residues. J lost 4 bases, V lost 6 bases, and 12 bases had no gene match. Germline CDR1 and CDR2: LNHDA and SQIVND (reference sequence). CDR3 region: CASRGGRGDRGYNEQFF. In DNA, the CDR3 is TGTGCCAGTAGGGGCGGTAGGGGGGACAGGGGTTACAATGAGCAGTTCTTC.

The chain employs TRBV28 and TRBJ1-5; the D is unclear. Trimming took off 1 base at V and 7 bases at J, with 5 bases between the two ends. CDR1 and CDR2 (germline): MDHEN, SYDVKM. This CDR3 region has 12 residues. CDR3: CASSLYKQPQHF. CDR3 sequence (DNA): TGTGCCAGCAGTTTATATAAACAGCCCCAGCATTTT. The full variable domain, in which reference TRBV28 and TRBJ1-5 provide the parts outside the CDR3, is DVKVTQSSRYLVKRTGEKVFLECVQDMDHENMFWYRQDPGLGLRLIYFSYDVKMKEKGDIPEGYSVSREKKERFSLILESASTNQTSMYLCASSLYKQPQHFGDGTRLSIL.

J is TRBJ2-5 and V is TRBV2; TRBD2 agrees at 14 bases. The CDR3 is 15 residues long. Germline CDR1 is SNHLY and CDR2 is FYNNEI. V lost 5 bases to trimming and J lost 9 bases; unmatched junction nucleotides: 8. The CDR3, as DNA: TGTGCCAGCAGTCCCGGGACTAGCGGGGGTGGGGCCCAGTACTTC. As protein: CASSPGTSGGGAQYF. The variable domain in full, completed from reference TRBV2 and TRBJ2-5, reads EPEVTQTPSHQVTQMGQEVILRCVPISNHLYFYWYRQILGQKVEFLVSFYNNEISEKSEIFDDQFSVERPDGSNFTLKIRSTKLEDSAMYFCASSPGTSGGGAQYFGPGTRLLVL.

This chain uses TRBV15 with TRBJ1-1, with 7 bases that match TRBD1. Germline assignment: CDR1 LNHNV and CDR2 YYDKDF (reference sequence). This CDR3 spans 16 amino acids. With V trimmed by 2 bases and J by 1 base, 7 bases remained unmatched. The CDR3 sequence: CATSRQGGIGNTEAFF. The CDR3 bases are TGTGCCACCAGCAGACAGGGGGGGATTGGGAACACTGAAGCTTTCTTT. The full variable domain, in which reference TRBV15 and TRBJ1-1 provide the parts outside the CDR3, is DAMVIQNPRYQVTQFGKPVTLSCSQTLNHNVMYWYQQKSSQAPKLLFHYYDKDFNNEADTPDNFQSRRPNTSFCFLDIRSPGLGDTAMYLCATSRQGGIGNTEAFFGQGTRLTVV.